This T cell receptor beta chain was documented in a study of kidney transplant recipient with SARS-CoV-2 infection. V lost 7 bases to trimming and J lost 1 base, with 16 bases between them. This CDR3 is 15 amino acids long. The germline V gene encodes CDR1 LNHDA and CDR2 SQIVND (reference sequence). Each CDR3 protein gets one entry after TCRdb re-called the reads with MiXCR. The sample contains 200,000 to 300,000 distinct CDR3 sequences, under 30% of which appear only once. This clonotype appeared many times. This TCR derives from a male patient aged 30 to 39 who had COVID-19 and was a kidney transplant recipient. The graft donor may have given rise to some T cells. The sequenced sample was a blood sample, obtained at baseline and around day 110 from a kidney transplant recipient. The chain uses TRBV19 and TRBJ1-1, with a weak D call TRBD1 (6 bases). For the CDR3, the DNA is TGTGCCAGTATGCGAGGGGGGAATACGAACACTGAAGCTTTCTTT. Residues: CASMRGGNTNTEAFF.